These T cell receptor beta chains were read from a single sample in a study of OX40 agonist ivuxolimab in advanced cancers. The data were produced by immunoSEQ multiplex PCR, yet TCRdb's version contains in-frame clones alone and is incomplete. The sample has 25,000 to 30,000 clones, 85% to 90% seen once; the top ten hold roughly 19%. The source was CD4+ or CD8+ T cells sorted from blood, collected in a trial of the OX40 agonist ivuxolimab. The origin of the receptors is an adult with an advanced solid tumor such as melanoma, head and neck, liver or kidney cancer. CDR3s include the opening cysteine and the closing phenylalanine or tryptophan. The order of the fields is CDR3 length, V gene, J gene, D gene, clone size, CDR3 DNA, CDR3 protein. D genes are given only for firm matches. For some rows the clone size is stated as once, few or many, or as a class when expanded; others skip it.

len: 16; v_gene: TRBV11-3; j_gene: TRBJ2-7; d_gene: NA; abundance: NA; CDR3nt: TGTGCCAGCAGCTCCGGTATAACGGGCAGGGCCTACGAGCAGTACTTC; CDR3aa: CASSSGITGRAYEQYF
len: 13; v_gene: TRBV6-6; j_gene: TRBJ1-1; d_gene: NA; abundance: NA; CDR3nt: TGTGCCAGCAAAACAGGAGTGAACACTGAAGCTTTCTTT; CDR3aa: CASKTGVNTEAFF
len: 13; v_gene: TRBV2; j_gene: TRBJ1-2; d_gene: NA; abundance: once; CDR3nt: TGTGCCAGCAGTTACGGGGGGTTACGGGGCTACACCTTC; CDR3aa: CASSYGGLRGYTF
len: 15; v_gene: TRBV9; j_gene: TRBJ2-3; d_gene: TRBD2; abundance: NA; CDR3nt: TGTGCCAGCAGCGCTAGCGGGGGCGTTTTCGATACGCAGTATTTT; CDR3aa: CASSASGGVFDTQYF
len: 14; v_gene: TRBV7-2; j_gene: TRBJ2-3; d_gene: NA; abundance: NA; CDR3nt: TGTGCCAGCAGCTTAATTGTGCCGGGGTATACGCAGTATTTT; CDR3aa: CASSLIVPGYTQYF
len: 13; v_gene: TRBV7-9; j_gene: TRBJ1-1; d_gene: NA; abundance: NA; CDR3nt: TGTGCCAGCAGCTTAGTAAGTGGGACTGAAGCTTTCTTT; CDR3aa: CASSLVSGTEAFF
len: 18; v_gene: TRBV7-9; j_gene: TRBJ2-2; d_gene: NA; abundance: NA; CDR3nt: TGTGCCAGCAGCTTAATTGGTGCGTTTTCAGGGCGCACCGGGGAGCTGTTTTTT; CDR3aa: CASSLIGAFSGRTGELFF
len: 11; v_gene: TRBV28; j_gene: TRBJ2-1; d_gene: NA; abundance: NA; CDR3nt: TGTGTCAGCAGTTCGTACAATGAGCAGTTCTTC; CDR3aa: CVSSSYNEQFF
len: 13; v_gene: TRBV4-1; j_gene: TRBJ2-5; d_gene: TRBD2; abundance: NA; CDR3nt: TGCGCCAGCAGCCGGCTAGCGGAAGAGACCCAGTACTTC; CDR3aa: CASSRLAEETQYF
len: 15; v_gene: TRBV4-3; j_gene: TRBJ2-7; d_gene: NA; abundance: NA; CDR3nt: TGCGCCAGCAGCCAAGAACCCGGGCCTGGCGACGAGCAGTACTTC; CDR3aa: CASSQEPGPGDEQYF
len: 16; v_gene: TRBV10-3; j_gene: TRBJ1-1; d_gene: TRBD1; abundance: once; CDR3nt: TGTGCCATCAGTGAGGGCCAGACAGGGCTGAACACTGAAGCTTTCTTT; CDR3aa: CAISEGQTGLNTEAFF
len: 12; v_gene: TRBV7-9; j_gene: TRBJ2-7; d_gene: TRBD1; abundance: NA; CDR3nt: TGTGCCTCGCTGACAGGGGATGGCGAGCAGTACTTC; CDR3aa: CASLTGDGEQYF
len: 13; v_gene: TRBV5-1; j_gene: TRBJ2-7; d_gene: NA; abundance: NA; CDR3nt: TGCGCCAGCAGCCAGGGAGACCACTACGAGCAGTACTTC; CDR3aa: CASSQGDHYEQYF
len: 16; v_gene: TRBV7-5; j_gene: TRBJ1-3; d_gene: NA; abundance: once; CDR3nt: TGTGTCAGAAGCTTAGGCGCCAGGACGGGGGGAAACACCATATATTTT; CDR3aa: CVRSLGARTGGNTIYF
len: 12; v_gene: TRBV7-9; j_gene: TRBJ1-1; d_gene: NA; abundance: NA; CDR3nt: TGTGCCAGCAGCCTCGGGTCAACCCAAGCTTTCTTT; CDR3aa: CASSLGSTQAFF
len: 14; v_gene: TRBV2; j_gene: TRBJ2-1; d_gene: TRBD2; abundance: NA; CDR3nt: TGTGCCAGCAGGCGGGGGACTAGCGGAGATGAGCAGTTCTTC; CDR3aa: CASRRGTSGDEQFF
len: 13; v_gene: TRBV25-1; j_gene: TRBJ2-1; d_gene: NA; abundance: NA; CDR3nt: TGTGCCAGCAGTGAAGACGGCTACAATGAGCAGTTCTTC; CDR3aa: CASSEDGYNEQFF
len: 15; v_gene: TRBV30; j_gene: TRBJ2-3; d_gene: TRBD2; abundance: NA; CDR3nt: TGTGCCTGGAGGCAGCGGGGGGGCTTCACAGATACGCAGTATTTT; CDR3aa: CAWRQRGGFTDTQYF
len: 13; v_gene: TRBV7-8; j_gene: TRBJ2-1; d_gene: NA; abundance: NA; CDR3nt: TGTGCCAGCAGCCCATCTACAGGGAACGAGCAGTTCTTC; CDR3aa: CASSPSTGNEQFF
len: 15; v_gene: TRBV5-6; j_gene: TRBJ2-1; d_gene: NA; abundance: NA; CDR3nt: TGTGCCAGCAGCTTGCCCTTGCAGGGTTACAATGAGCAGTTCTTC; CDR3aa: CASSLPLQGYNEQFF
len: 15; v_gene: TRBV4-2; j_gene: TRBJ2-7; d_gene: TRBD2; abundance: NA; CDR3nt: TGTGCCAGCAGCCCGGGGACTAGCGGGGTATACGAGCAGTACTTC; CDR3aa: CASSPGTSGVYEQYF
len: 13; v_gene: TRBV27; j_gene: TRBJ2-1; d_gene: NA; abundance: medium-sized; CDR3nt: TGTGCCAGCAGTTTCTCGGCGTGGAATGAGCAGTTCTTC; CDR3aa: CASSFSAWNEQFF
len: 14; v_gene: TRBV27; j_gene: TRBJ2-7; d_gene: NA; abundance: NA; CDR3nt: TGTGCCAGCAGTTTATCCCCAGGGAGCCACGAGCAGTACTTC; CDR3aa: CASSLSPGSHEQYF
len: 16; v_gene: TRBV11-1; j_gene: TRBJ2-7; d_gene: NA; abundance: NA; CDR3nt: TGTGCCAGCCGCAAACAGTACGGGCCGAGCTCCTACGAGCAGTACTTC; CDR3aa: CASRKQYGPSSYEQYF
len: 16; v_gene: TRBV7-8; j_gene: TRBJ1-4; d_gene: NA; abundance: NA; CDR3nt: TGTGCCAGCAGCCCCCGCGCCCATGGGAGGGGTGAAAAACTGTTTTTT; CDR3aa: CASSPRAHGRGEKLFF
len: 13; v_gene: TRBV15; j_gene: TRBJ2-3; d_gene: NA; abundance: NA; CDR3nt: TGTGCCACCAGCAGAGATCGGGCAGATACGCAGTATTTT; CDR3aa: CATSRDRADTQYF
len: 13; v_gene: TRBV11-2; j_gene: TRBJ1-2; d_gene: TRBD1; abundance: NA; CDR3nt: TGTGCCAGCAGCTTAGGACAGGGGGATGGCTACACCTTC; CDR3aa: CASSLGQGDGYTF
len: 12; v_gene: TRBV10-3; j_gene: TRBJ1-1; d_gene: NA; abundance: NA; CDR3nt: TGTGCCATCAGTGAGTCTGACACCCAAGCTTTCTTT; CDR3aa: CAISESDTQAFF
len: 14; v_gene: TRBV2; j_gene: TRBJ1-5; d_gene: NA; abundance: NA; CDR3nt: TGTGCCAGCAGTTCCCTCACTAGCAATCAGCCCCAGCATTTT; CDR3aa: CASSSLTSNQPQHF
len: 16; v_gene: TRBV11-2; j_gene: TRBJ2-2; d_gene: NA; abundance: NA; CDR3nt: TGTGCCAGCAGCTTATCACAGGGACTTGCCACCGGGGAGCTGTTTTTT; CDR3aa: CASSLSQGLATGELFF
len: 17; v_gene: TRBV15; j_gene: TRBJ1-5; d_gene: NA; abundance: NA; CDR3nt: TGTGCCACCAGCAGAGATCGGGCAGATATTAGCAATCAGCCCCAGCATTTT; CDR3aa: CATSRDRADISNQPQHF
len: 14; v_gene: TRBV7-6; j_gene: TRBJ1-1; d_gene: TRBD1; abundance: NA; CDR3nt: TGTGCCAGCAGCTTAACAGGGGGAAGGGATGAAGCTTTCTTT; CDR3aa: CASSLTGGRDEAFF
len: 13; v_gene: TRBV30; j_gene: TRBJ1-1; d_gene: NA; abundance: NA; CDR3nt: TGTGCCTGGAGTGTAGGGCCGACGACTGAAGCTTTCTTT; CDR3aa: CAWSVGPTTEAFF
len: 14; v_gene: TRBV29-1; j_gene: TRBJ1-1; d_gene: NA; abundance: NA; CDR3nt: TGCAGCGTTGGACTATCAGGGAAAAACACTGAAGCTTTCTTT; CDR3aa: CSVGLSGKNTEAFF
len: 16; v_gene: TRBV4-3; j_gene: TRBJ1-1; d_gene: NA; abundance: NA; CDR3nt: TGCGCCAGCAGCCAAGTTTGGGGGAGCATGAACACTGAAGCTTTCTTT; CDR3aa: CASSQVWGSMNTEAFF
len: 15; v_gene: TRBV5-6; j_gene: TRBJ2-3; d_gene: NA; abundance: NA; CDR3nt: TGTGCCAGCAGCTTATTGTGGCAGGGTACAGATACGCAGTATTTT; CDR3aa: CASSLLWQGTDTQYF
len: 15; v_gene: TRBV6-4; j_gene: TRBJ2-2; d_gene: NA; abundance: NA; CDR3nt: TGTGCCAGCAGTGACTCGCCCGACGGGGTCGGGGAGCTGTTTTTT; CDR3aa: CASSDSPDGVGELFF
len: 14; v_gene: TRBV5-1; j_gene: TRBJ1-1; d_gene: NA; abundance: NA; CDR3nt: TGCGCCAGCAGCTTGGGTCAGGGAAGGACTGAAGCTTTCTTT; CDR3aa: CASSLGQGRTEAFF
len: 12; v_gene: TRBV11-1; j_gene: TRBJ2-7; d_gene: NA; abundance: NA; CDR3nt: TGTGCCAGCAGCTTCGACTCCTACGAGCAGTACTTC; CDR3aa: CASSFDSYEQYF
len: 15; v_gene: TRBV6-4; j_gene: TRBJ2-1; d_gene: TRBD2; abundance: NA; CDR3nt: TGTGCCAGCAGGCCTAGCGGAAGCTCCTACAATGAGCAGTTCTTC; CDR3aa: CASRPSGSSYNEQFF
len: 15; v_gene: TRBV7-2; j_gene: TRBJ1-6; d_gene: NA; abundance: once; CDR3nt: TGTGCCAGCAGCTCCCGGGACGGTTATAATTCACCCCTCCACTTT; CDR3aa: CASSSRDGYNSPLHF
len: 13; v_gene: TRBV28; j_gene: TRBJ2-3; d_gene: NA; abundance: NA; CDR3nt: TGTGCCAGCAGTTTAAGGGGGGCAGATACGCAGTATTTT; CDR3aa: CASSLRGADTQYF
len: 15; v_gene: TRBV7-9; j_gene: TRBJ2-4; d_gene: NA; abundance: NA; CDR3nt: TGTGCCAGCAGCCGGGGGTTTACTACCAAAAACATTCAGTACTTC; CDR3aa: CASSRGFTTKNIQYF
len: 11; v_gene: TRBV20-1; j_gene: TRBJ1-1; d_gene: NA; abundance: NA; CDR3nt: TGCAGTGCGAAGTCCAAAGCTGAAGCTTTCTTT; CDR3aa: CSAKSKAEAFF
len: 17; v_gene: TRBV4-3; j_gene: TRBJ2-7; d_gene: NA; abundance: NA; CDR3nt: TGCGCCAGCAGCCACACTCTAGACGGACTGGTCTCCTACGAGCAGTACTTC; CDR3aa: CASSHTLDGLVSYEQYF
len: 12; v_gene: TRBV28; j_gene: TRBJ2-2; d_gene: NA; abundance: NA; CDR3nt: TGTGCCAGCAGTGACCCGAACGGGGAGCTGTTTTTT; CDR3aa: CASSDPNGELFF
len: 13; v_gene: TRBV28; j_gene: TRBJ2-7; d_gene: NA; abundance: NA; CDR3nt: TGTGCCAGCAGCAACGGACACACCTACGAGCAGTACTTC; CDR3aa: CASSNGHTYEQYF
len: 14; v_gene: TRBV2; j_gene: TRBJ2-2; d_gene: NA; abundance: NA; CDR3nt: TGTGCCAGCAGTTCTTCCAGGGATCCCGGGGAGCTGTTTTTT; CDR3aa: CASSSSRDPGELFF